These 10 T cell receptor beta chains were sequenced from one sample in a study of cytomegalovirus exposure and HLA in healthy donors. The PCR made use of 60 Vbeta and 13 Jbeta primers. Profiling relied on immunoSEQ multiplex PCR, and the TCRdb table lists in-frame clones only, not all of them. The table has fewer than 120,000 clones, over 65% seen once. The specimen was PBMCs. All receptors derive from a woman between 25 and 40 years old in good health and CMV-seronegative.

This chain links TRBV4-2 with TRBJ1-2; 10 bases fit TRBD1. The CDR3 totals 15 residues. Germline V gene lookup returns CDR1 LGHNA and CDR2 YNFKEQ. J gave up 8 bases and V 0 bases, and 6 bases lay outside the gene matches. CDR3 nucleotide sequence: TGTGCCAGCAGCCAAGATCTCGACAGGGGGCGCGGCTACACCTTC. It is translated as CASSQDLDRGRGYTF.

V and J are TRBV18 and TRBJ2-4; 7 bases map to TRBD1. Trimming removed 0 bases from V and 5 bases from J; junction bases left unmatched: 7. Germline V gives CDR1 KGHSH, CDR2 LQKENI. The CDR3 covers 16 residues. CDR3: CASSPPDRVEENIQYF. CDR3 nucleotide sequence: TGTGCCAGCTCACCACCAGACAGGGTTGAGGAAAACATTCAGTACTTC.

This clone was counted many times. The chain recombines TRBV6-4 with TRBJ2-3; 11 positions match TRBD2. The junction had 1 base not matched to a gene; V was cut back by 0 bases and J by 2 bases. The CDR3 contains 16 residues. The germline V gene encodes CDR1 MRHNA and CDR2 SNTAGT. The DNA of the CDR3 is TGTGCCAGCAGTGACTCTAGCGGGGGGGCCACAGATACGCAGTATTTT. Residues: CASSDSSGGATDTQYF.

This clone was counted a single time. The genes are TRBV6-6 and TRBJ1-1, with a possible D match to TRBD1 (5 bases). Germline V gene sequence: CDR1 MNHNY, CDR2 SVGAGI (reference sequence). Trimming took 2 bases from V and 0 from J, leaving 10 bases between them. This CDR3 is 15 amino acids long. CDR3 protein: CASSYKPGLNTEAFF. The CDR3 DNA reads TGTGCCAGCAGTTACAAACCAGGGTTGAACACTGAAGCTTTCTTT.

V gene TRBV18 combines with J gene TRBJ2-2; TRBD1 matches 8 bases. Trimming at V came to 0 bases and at J to 0 bases, leaving 9 bases not matched to a gene. The CDR3 is 19 amino acids. CDR1 is KGHSH, CDR2 LQKENI, per germline. The CDR3 DNA reads TGTGCCAGCTCACCACCTAAACGGACAGGGCGTTCGAACACCGGGGAGCTGTTTTTT. Protein sequence: CASSPPKRTGRSNTGELFF.

The CDR3 is CASSRLAGGFPGELFF. Written as DNA, the CDR3 is TGCGCCAGCAGCCGATTAGCGGGGGGCTTCCCCGGGGAGCTGTTTTTT. The chain joins TRBV4-3 to TRBJ2-2; 10 bases are a match to TRBD2. The CDR3 has 16 residues. CDR1 and CDR2 (germline): LGHNA, YSLEER. The V gene end was trimmed by 4 bases and the J gene end by 6 bases; junction bases not matched to a gene: 8.

The V call is TRBV10-2, the J call TRBJ2-1; 12 bases are a match to TRBD2. Germline V CDR1 and CDR2: WSHSY, SAAADI. With V trimmed by 7 bases and J by 8 bases, 9 bases remained unmatched. This CDR3 is built from 15 residues. The CDR3 region is CASIQTSGSGDEQFF. The CDR3 nucleotides are TGCGCCAGCATCCAGACTAGCGGGAGTGGCGATGAGCAGTTCTTC.

V usage is TRBV5-1 and J usage is TRBJ1-2; no clear D. Germline CDR1 reads SGHRS; CDR2 reads YFSETQ. The CDR3 loop spans 16 amino acids. The ends were cut back, 3 bases at V and 4 bases at J, with 19 bases in the middle. The CDR3 reads CASSSEAERPLYGYTF. CDR3 DNA: TGCGCCAGCAGCTCCGAGGCGGAGAGACCTCTCTATGGCTACACCTTC.

The chain links TRBV2 to TRBJ1-1; D is uncertain. V lost 4 bases and J 1 base, leaving 7 bases between the germline ends. Per germline, CDR1 SNHLY and CDR2 FYNNEI. This CDR3 contains 13 residues. The CDR3 protein is CASSGSTNTEAFF. The CDR3 nucleotides are TGTGCCAGCAGTGGTAGCACGAACACTGAAGCTTTCTTT.

The chain recombines TRBV9 with TRBJ2-7; 7 bases align to TRBD2. CDR3 size: 16 residues. V lost 0 bases, J lost 3 bases, and 9 bases stayed unmatched. Per the germline V gene, CDR1 is SGDLS and CDR2 is YYNGEE. The CDR3 DNA reads TGTGCCAGCAGCGTAGACCCTAGCGGTCCTAGCTACGAGCAGTACTTC. Its protein is CASSVDPSGPSYEQYF.